A selection of T cell receptor beta chains follows, all from one sample in a study of blood T cell repertoires in COVID-19. Profiled with immunoSEQ multiplex PCR; TCRdb holds only in-frame clones, not every one. Of under 300,000 clones listed, more than 85% are singletons. The sample was PBMCs or T cells enriched from blood (not recorded which). The receptors here all came from a middle-aged man who had recovered from COVID-19. Both conserved end residues are trimmed from each CDR3. The order of the fields is CDR3 length, clone size, J gene, V gene, CDR3 protein. A clone size is listed for some rows: how often the clone was seen (once, few, many), or a class if it is expanded.

>13|-|TRBJ1-3|TRBV9
ASSVDGAPGNTIY
>14|-|TRBJ2-1|TRBV10-1
ASSVSTGREYNEQF
>15|-|TRBJ2-3|TRBV4-2
ASSQDYRSGGADTQY
>11|-|TRBJ1-5|TRBV18
ASSQGSNQPQH
>11|-|TRBJ2-7|TRBV10-3
AIRGGSSYEQY
>10|-|TRBJ2-7|TRBV11-1
ASSARGYEQY
>14|once|TRBJ2-1|TRBV7-9
ASSSTSGGPFYEQF
>14|-|TRBJ1-1|TRBV5-8
ASSLQGWSLNTEAF
>12|-|TRBJ1-2|TRBV28
ASSPLTGAGGYT
>13|-|TRBJ2-2|TRBV11-2
ASSLPGDFTGELF
>13|-|TRBJ1-1|TRBV27
ASSPAGVANTEAF
>14|-|TRBJ2-7|TRBV13
ASSSEGQGDPYEQY
>12|-|TRBJ2-7|TRBV5-1
ASRGTTGAYEQY
>16|once|TRBJ1-5|TRBV24-1
ATSDLTGTGAGDQPQH
>11|-|TRBJ2-1|TRBV24-1
ATSTAENNEQF
>16|-|TRBJ1-1|TRBV6-2/TRBV6-3
ASSYFPWAGGLNTEAF
>10|-|TRBJ2-3|TRBV27
ASSGGTDTQY
>13|-|TRBJ2-2|TRBV28
ASSFMMRDTGELF
>9|-|TRBJ1-2|TRBV20-1
SARRTVGYT
>14|-|TRBJ2-3|TRBV6-1
ASSEGLAVSTDTQY
>10|-|TRBJ2-7|TRBV29-1
SVAGFSYEQY
>14|-|TRBJ1-5|TRBV6-1
ASSEVGRRGNQPQH
>13|once|TRBJ2-7|TRBV7-6
ASSPGPGGFGEQY
>14|-|TRBJ1-4|TRBV7-2
ASSLGGTRDNEKLF
>12|-|TRBJ2-3|TRBV27
ASSVDRVTDTQY
>14|-|TRBJ1-5|TRBV28
ASSRRGSYSNQPQH
>11|-|TRBJ2-7|TRBV28
ASSFGSYHEQY
>13|-|TRBJ1-1|TRBV28
ASSIPGAEHTEAF
>12|once|TRBJ1-5|TRBV5-6
ASSLGQGIQPQH
>16|-|TRBJ2-7|TRBV7-6
ASSSSPGLAGGSYEQY
>11|-|TRBJ1-5|TRBV30
AWSTPPGQPQH
>12|-|TRBJ2-7|TRBV3-1/TRBV3-2
ASSRGGFSYEQY
>13|-|TRBJ2-5|TRBV7-3
ASSSDAGGEETQY
>15|-|TRBJ2-1|TRBV19
ASSIALGTSYHNEQF
>13|once|TRBJ2-7|TRBV28
ASSPSSGSFYEQY
>11|-|TRBJ2-7|TRBV6-5
ASGGRGTYEQY
>18|-|TRBJ2-2|TRBV28
ASSPHLPGTSGRNTGELF
>11|once|TRBJ1-2|TRBV30
AVQTGGRGGYT
>15|-|TRBJ2-3|TRBV20-1
SASRSVVREGTDTQY
>11|-|TRBJ1-4|TRBV19
ASSTGGSEKLF
>12|-|TRBJ1-4|TRBV6-5
ASRTGQSTAKLF
>12|-|TRBJ1-2|TRBV7-2
ASGLGQGIYGYT
>12|-|TRBJ2-7|TRBV7-9
ASSWGQATYEQY
>13|-|TRBJ2-7|TRBV6-2/TRBV6-3
ASSETGQDHYEQY
>9|-|TRBJ2-5|TRBV5-6
ASSFGETQY
>13|-|TRBJ2-1|TRBV5-1
ASSYGLAGVNEQF
>11|-|TRBJ2-7|TRBV7-8
ASSLGQGNEQY
>12|-|TRBJ1-2|TRBV30
AWITAGGSRGYT
>16|-|TRBJ2-1|TRBV5-1
ASSYGWLAGLSYNEQF
>14|-|TRBJ1-2|TRBV4-2
ASSHPDRTGEEGYT
>15|-|TRBJ2-7|TRBV7-6
ASSLGAGHQSSYEQY
>14|-|TRBJ1-6|TRBV11-2
ASSLEGEVGNSPLH
>10|-|TRBJ1-1|TRBV6-5
ASTPDRGSAF
>16|-|TRBJ1-1|TRBV15
ATSRHLGQLTMNTEAF
>12|-|TRBJ2-7|TRBV18
ASSSASATYEQY
>9|-|TRBJ1-2|TRBV20-1
SAQGASGYT
>14|once|TRBJ1-2|TRBV7-8
ASSSAVAGPGYGYT